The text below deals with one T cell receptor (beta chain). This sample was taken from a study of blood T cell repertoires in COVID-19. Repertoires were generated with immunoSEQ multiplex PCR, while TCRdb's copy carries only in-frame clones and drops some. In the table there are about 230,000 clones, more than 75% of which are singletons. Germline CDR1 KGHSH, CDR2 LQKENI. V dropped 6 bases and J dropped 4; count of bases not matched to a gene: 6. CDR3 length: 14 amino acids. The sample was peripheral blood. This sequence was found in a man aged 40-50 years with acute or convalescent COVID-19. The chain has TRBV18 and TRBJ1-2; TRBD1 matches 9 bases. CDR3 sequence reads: CASSEEQGAYGYTF. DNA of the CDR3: TGTGCCAGCTCCGAAGAACAGGGGGCCTATGGCTACACCTTC.